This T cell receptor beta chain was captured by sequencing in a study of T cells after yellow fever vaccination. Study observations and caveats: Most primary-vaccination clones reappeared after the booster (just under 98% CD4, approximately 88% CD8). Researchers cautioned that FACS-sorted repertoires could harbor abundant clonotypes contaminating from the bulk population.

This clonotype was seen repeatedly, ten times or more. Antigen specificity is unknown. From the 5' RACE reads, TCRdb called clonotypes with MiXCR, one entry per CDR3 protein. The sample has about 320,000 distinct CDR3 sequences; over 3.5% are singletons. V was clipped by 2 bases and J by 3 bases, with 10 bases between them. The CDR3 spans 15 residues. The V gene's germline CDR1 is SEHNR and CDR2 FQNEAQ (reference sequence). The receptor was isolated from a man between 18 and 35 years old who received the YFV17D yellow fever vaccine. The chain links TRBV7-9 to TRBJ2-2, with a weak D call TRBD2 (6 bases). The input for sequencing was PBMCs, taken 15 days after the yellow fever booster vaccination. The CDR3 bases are TGTGCCAGCAGCTTACTAGGGGAGGACACCGGGGAGCTGTTTTTT. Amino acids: CASSLLGEDTGELFF. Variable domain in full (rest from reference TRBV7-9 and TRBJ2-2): DTGVSQNPRHKITKRGQNVTFRCDPISEHNRLYWYRQTLGQGPEFLTYFQNEAQLEKSRLLSDRFSAERPKGSFSTLEIQRTEQGDSAMYLCASSLLGEDTGELFFGEGSRLTVL.